These 18 T cell receptor beta chains came from one sample sequenced in a study of T-cell memory formation after mild COVID-19. Via MiXCR, TCRdb re-called the 5' RACE reads, giving one row per CDR3 protein. The repertoire holds about 160,000 distinct CDR3 sequences, with 30% to 35% as singletons. The specimen was PBMCs or a T cell subset sorted from them (not recorded which). These TCRs come from an adult woman who had mild COVID-19 (a few samples of this study predate the infection). Cell type and time point are not known.

The chain links TRBV2 to TRBJ2-2, with D possibly matching TRBD1 (6 bases). The CDR3 is made up of 13 amino acids. Germline V gene lookup returns CDR1 SNHLY and CDR2 FYNNEI. V was trimmed by 6 bases and J by 4 bases, leaving 9 bases between them. The CDR3 spells CASSQGFTGELFF. The CDR3 DNA reads TGTGCCAGCAGCCAGGGGTTCACCGGGGAGCTGTTTTTT. Filled out from reference TRBV2 and TRBJ2-2, the complete variable domain reads EPEVTQTPSHQVTQMGQEVILRCVPISNHLYFYWYRQILGQKVEFLVSFYNNEISEKSEIFDDQFSVERPDGSNFTLKIRSTKLEDSAMYFCASSQGFTGELFFGEGSRLTVL.

In its sample, this clonotype was seen a few times. Written as DNA, the CDR3 is TGCAGTGCTAGTGCAGACGGACACGGGGGAGAGACCCAGTACTTC. This codes for CSASADGHGGETQYF. The rearrangement links TRBV20-1 to TRBJ2-5; D might be TRBD2 (6 bases). There are 15 residues in the CDR3. Trimming took 3 bases from V and 4 from J, leaving 18 bases between them. The germline CDR1 and CDR2 sequences are DFQATT and SNEGSKA (reference sequence).

This chain links TRBV9 with TRBJ2-3, with unresolved D. This CDR3 contains 15 residues. The germline gives CDR1 SGDLS, CDR2 YYNGEE. Trimming removed 0 bases at V and 2 bases at J, with 10 bases between. CDR3 residues: CASSVEGRLTDTQYF. CDR3 sequence (DNA): TGTGCCAGCAGCGTAGAGGGCAGACTCACAGATACGCAGTATTTT.

The chain carries TRBV24-1 and TRBJ2-1, with unresolved D. Per the germline V gene, CDR1 is KGHDR and CDR2 is SFDVKD. V was trimmed by 4 bases and J by 4 bases, leaving 1 base between them. CDR3 size: 11 residues. The CDR3: CATSEYNEQFF. In nucleotides, the CDR3 is TGTGCCACCAGTGAGTACAATGAGCAGTTCTTC.

The count of this clonotype is one. The chain recombines TRBV9 with TRBJ2-7; TRBD1 aligns across 7 bases. Germline assignment: CDR1 SGDLS and CDR2 YYNGEE. The CDR3 has 15 amino acids. J gave up 4 bases and V 2 bases, and 9 bases lay outside the gene matches. The CDR3 loop is CASSVRPGQRYEQYF. CDR3 sequence (DNA): TGTGCCAGCAGCGTGAGACCGGGACAGCGATACGAGCAGTACTTC.

The V gene is TRBV11-2, the J gene TRBJ2-7; 8 bases are a match to TRBD2. V dropped 5 bases and J dropped 7; count of bases not matched to a gene: 13. Looked up from germline, CDR1 is SGHAT and CDR2 is FQNNGV. The CDR3 contains 15 residues. Written as DNA, the CDR3 is TGTGCCAGCAGCACCCGCCTCGGGGGGGTTAGAGAGCAGTACTTC. It is translated as CASSTRLGGVREQYF.

This clonotype turned up a few times. The chain couples TRBV5-1 to TRBJ2-7; 8 bases are shared with TRBD2. Trimming took 0 bases from V and 3 from J; bases not matched to a gene: 8. Germline V CDR1 and CDR2: SGHRS, YFSETQ. The CDR3 contains 16 residues. The CDR3 region is CASSLAGSGELYEQYF. The CDR3 DNA sequence: TGCGCCAGCAGCTTGGCCGGTAGCGGGGAGCTCTACGAGCAGTACTTC.

This clonotype was detected a few times. The chain is built from TRBV7-3 and TRBJ2-1; 9 bases fit TRBD2. The CDR3 has 15 residues. The V gene end was trimmed by 3 bases and the J gene end by 2 bases; junction bases not matched to a gene: 2. Germline CDR1 SGHTA, CDR2 FQGTGA. CDR3 protein: CASSLAGGAYNEQFF. Here the CDR3 DNA reads TGTGCCAGCAGCTTGGCGGGAGGGGCCTACAATGAGCAGTTCTTC.

This clonotype appeared a few times. V and J are TRBV7-2 and TRBJ2-5, with D maybe TRBD1 (5 bases). The germline CDR1 and CDR2 sequences are SGHTA and FQGNSA. The CDR3 covers 14 residues. The V end lost 6 bases, the J end lost 5 bases, and 16 bases lay between the germline ends. DNA for the CDR3: TGTGCCAGCAGAAAGGGGCTAGATCCGGAGACCCAGTACTTC. Translated, it gives CASRKGLDPETQYF.

The CDR3 DNA is TGTGCCAGCAGTAGAGGACAGGTCTACGAGCAGTACTTC. Translation gives CASSRGQVYEQYF. This sequence joins TRBV6-2 or TRBV6-3 and TRBJ2-7, with 7 bases aligning to TRBD1. The CDR3 contains 13 residues. Germline V gene sequence: CDR1 MNHEY, CDR2 SVGEGT. V shed 5 bases, J shed 3 bases, and the junction held 4 bases outside the gene matches.

Regarding this clonotype: A read error may produce the germline difference seen at one junction end. The chain uses TRBV27 and TRBJ1-6, with 7 bases lining up with TRBD1. The CDR3 has 15 residues. The germline V gene has CDR1 MNHEY and CDR2 SMNVEV (reference sequence). Written as DNA, the CDR3 is TGTGCCAGCAGTATATCCGGGACAGTAAATTCACCCCTCCACTTT. Amino acids: CASSISGTVNSPLHF.

This clonotype was counted between two and nine times. The J gene is TRBJ2-1, the V gene TRBV20-1; 12 bases align to TRBD2. Germline CDR1 reads DFQATT; CDR2 reads SNEGSKA (reference sequence). With V trimmed by 6 bases and J by 8 bases, 11 bases remained unmatched. This CDR3 is built from 15 residues. The CDR3: CSAATSGGNWDEQFF. The CDR3 bases are TGCAGTGCCGCAACTAGCGGGGGGAACTGGGATGAGCAGTTCTTC.

This clonotype has more than one count but fewer than ten. The V gene is TRBV7-6, the J gene TRBJ1-1, with a tentative D call TRBD1 (6 bases). The V end was cut by 5 bases, the J end by 6 bases, with 13 bases between. The CDR3 runs to 13 residues. Germline V CDR1 and CDR2: SGHVS, FNYEAQ. In nucleotides, the CDR3 is TGTGCCAGCAGCAATACAGGGTTCGCTGAAGCTTTCTTT. Protein sequence: CASSNTGFAEAFF.

This clonotype showed up just a few times. The chain is built from TRBV7-9 and TRBJ2-7; D is uncertain. Trimming shortened V by 5 bases and J by 0 bases, and 8 bases separated the two germline ends. The CDR3 has 13 amino acids. In germline, CDR1 is SEHNR, CDR2 FQNEAQ (reference sequence). CDR3 amino acids: CASSATASYEQYF. The CDR3 DNA reads as TGTGCCAGCAGCGCCACAGCCTCCTACGAGCAGTACTTC.

This clonotype was observed a few times. The chain joins TRBV10-3 to TRBJ1-3; no clear D. V was clipped by 1 base and J by 0 bases, with 13 bases between them. Germline-derived CDR1 and CDR2 are ENHRY and SYGVKD. The CDR3 loop spans 17 amino acids. The CDR3 sequence is CAISEWQVPNSGNTIYF. Written as DNA, the CDR3 is TGTGCCATCAGTGAGTGGCAGGTCCCGAACTCTGGAAACACCATATATTTT.

CDR3 sequence (DNA): TGTGCCAGCAGTTTATGGGGGTTGGGGAACACTGAAGCTTTCTTT. Protein: CASSLWGLGNTEAFF. The V gene is TRBV27, the J gene TRBJ1-1; possible D gene TRBD1, 5 bases. Looked up from germline, CDR1 is MNHEY and CDR2 is SMNVEV (reference sequence). CDR3 length equals 15 residues. The V end was cut by 1 base, the J end by 1 base, with 10 bases between.

This chain links TRBV4-1 with TRBJ1-4; 7 positions match TRBD1. This CDR3 is built from 16 residues. Germline V CDR1 and CDR2: MGHRA, YSYEKL. V lost 0 bases, J lost 4 bases, and 5 bases stayed unmatched. CDR3 DNA: TGCGCCAGCAGCCAAGAAGGGGGCAGGGATAATGAAAAACTGTTTTTT. It encodes CASSQEGGRDNEKLFF.

This clonotype was found a few times. This CDR3 reads CASSLDGTGTTEAFF. In DNA, the CDR3 is TGTGCCAGCAGCCTGGATGGGACAGGGACCACTGAAGCTTTCTTT. The V and J genes are TRBV7-2 and TRBJ1-1, with 9 positions matching TRBD1. Losses at the gene ends were 5 bases for V and 4 bases for J; bases not matched to a gene: 8. The CDR3 has 15 residues. Per germline, CDR1 SGHTA and CDR2 FQGNSA.